This T cell receptor (beta chain) came from a study of T cell responses to AZD1222 COVID-19 vaccine. The V and J ends lost 2 bases and 1 base respectively, with 11 bases between them. Germline CDR1 is ENHRY and CDR2 is SYGVKD. The CDR3 totals 15 residues. Some clones are missing from TCRdb's copy, which holds only in-frame ones; the method was immunoSEQ multiplex PCR. The profile shows 88,000 or so clones, about 89% of them singletons. The sample was peripheral blood, taken on day 0 of AZD1222 vaccination. V is TRBV10-3 and J is TRBJ1-1; a possible D gene is TRBD1 (6 bases). The TCR originated in an adult in good health. CDR3 sequence: CAISENGGGNTEAFF. The DNA for the CDR3 is TGTGCCATCAGTGAGAACGGAGGGGGGAACACTGAAGCTTTCTTT.